This entry lists 16 T cell receptor beta chains sequenced from one sample in a study of blood T cells in healthy people across ages. Sample-barcoded 5' priming and a J-beta primer mix drove a second PCR of 7 to 11 cycles. From the 5' RACE reads, TCRdb called clonotypes with MiXCR, one entry per CDR3 protein. Of hundreds of thousands of distinct CDR3 sequences listed, more than 45% are singletons. Sequenced input: blood. The receptors originated from a woman older than 75 in good health.

The chain links TRBV7-9 to TRBJ1-4; 9 bases agree with TRBD1. Trimming cost V 5 bases and J 7 bases; bases outside gene matches: 17. The CDR3 consists of 18 residues. Germline V gene lookup returns CDR1 SEHNR and CDR2 FQNEAQ (reference sequence). CDR3 protein: CASSAPGTGNRVGEKLFF. CDR3 in DNA: TGTGCCAGCAGCGCACCCGGGACAGGGAACAGGGTTGGTGAAAAACTGTTTTTT.

V usage is TRBV4-2 and J usage is TRBJ2-1; the D gene could be TRBD1 or TRBD2 (5 bases each). The CDR3 consists of 18 residues. V gave up 0 bases and J gave up 5 bases, with 20 bases separating them. Germline CDR1 is LGHNA and CDR2 is YNFKEQ. The CDR3 region is CASSQDVRGAIGNNEQFF. The CDR3 bases are TGTGCCAGCAGCCAAGATGTCCGGGGCGCTATAGGTAACAATGAGCAGTTCTTC.

This chain connects TRBV20-1 to TRBJ2-7; D call uncertain. V dropped 5 bases and J dropped 2 bases, with 16 bases sitting between them. The germline gives CDR1 DFQATT, CDR2 SNEGSKA (reference sequence). The CDR3 extends over 14 amino acids. The CDR3 DNA is TGCAGTGCTGGCCGGACGCTAGACCCCTACGAGCAGTACTTC. Encoded protein: CSAGRTLDPYEQYF.

Note on this clonotype: One junction end disagrees with the germline gene, perhaps due to a read error. The V gene is TRBV6-1, the J gene TRBJ1-2; D possibly corresponds to TRBD1 (5 bases). CDR1 and CDR2 from the germline V gene are MNHNS and SASEGT. The CDR3 is 14 residues long. Written as DNA, the CDR3 is TGTGCCAGTAGTGTCGGGACGGCAAACTATGGCTACACCTTC. Translated: CASSVGTANYGYTF.

This clonotype appeared many times. The genes are TRBV20-1 and TRBJ2-7; 9 nucleotides align to TRBD2. The CDR3 runs to 15 residues. V gave up 0 bases and J gave up 5 bases; unmatched junction bases: 8. Germline V gene data show CDR1 as DFQATT and CDR2 as SNEGSKA (reference sequence). CDR3 nucleotide sequence: TGCAGTGCTAGAGATTTAGCGGGAGCGAGGGACGAGCAGTACTTC. Protein sequence: CSARDLAGARDEQYF.

The chain links TRBV10-3 to TRBJ2-1; TRBD2 matches at 14 bases. After removal of 10 bases from V and 6 bases from J, the junction contained 5 bases not matched to a gene. This CDR3 has 14 residues. CDR1 ENHRY and CDR2 SYGVKD come from the germline V gene. The CDR3 DNA is TGTGCCACCGGGACTAGCGGGGGAAGCAATGAGCAGTTCTTC. Its protein is CATGTSGGSNEQFF.

The chain recombines TRBV4-1 with TRBJ2-3; maybe TRBD2 (7 bases). This CDR3 has 16 residues. Germline lookup yields CDR1 MGHRA and CDR2 YSYEKL. Trimming stripped 0 bases from V and 5 bases from J, with 15 bases between. The CDR3 is CASSQEDRGAVDTQYF. CDR3 in DNA: TGCGCCAGCAGCCAAGAAGATCGGGGGGCGGTAGATACGCAGTATTTT.

This sequence joins TRBV28 and TRBJ2-2; maybe TRBD1 (6 bases). CDR3 length equals 14 residues. Trimming removed 5 bases from V and 4 bases from J, with 11 bases in between. CDR1 is MDHEN, CDR2 SYDVKM, per germline. As DNA, the CDR3 is TGTGCCAGCAGTATTCCAGGGGTCACCGGGGAGCTGTTTTTT. Its translation is CASSIPGVTGELFF.

The V call is TRBV10-3, the J call TRBJ2-5; D perhaps matches TRBD1 (5 bases). Between the trimmed V and J ends, which lost 3 bases and 11 bases, there was a span of 25 bases. CDR1 ENHRY and CDR2 SYGVKD come from the germline V gene. The length of the CDR3 is 16 residues. This chain's CDR3 is CAISEFAGIHYNEQYF. CDR3 bases: TGTGCCATCAGTGAATTCGCAGGGATTCACTACAATGAGCAGTACTTC.

Details on this clonotype: A single base separates this from a much larger clone, so it may be a read error. This rearrangement joins TRBV2 to TRBJ2-4; D gene ambiguous. The CDR3 spans 12 residues. Germline V lookup: CDR1 SNHLY, CDR2 FYNNEI. For the CDR3, the DNA is TGTGCCAGCAGCCCCGACGGAAACGTTCAGTACTTC. This translates into CASSPDGNVQYF.

This clonotype has a count of ten or more. The chain is built from TRBV10-3 and TRBJ1-6; D is unclear. V lost 6 bases, J lost 7 bases, and 22 bases lay in between. Germline-derived CDR1 and CDR2 are ENHRY and SYGVKD. The CDR3 extends over 17 amino acids. CDR3 residues: CAISHPSAGWENSPLHF. In DNA, the CDR3 is TGTGCCATCAGCCACCCTTCGGCCGGGTGGGAGAATTCACCCCTCCACTTT.

On this clonotype itself: A read error may be the cause here, since a much bigger clone is one base away. This rearrangement joins TRBV7-9 to TRBJ2-5; 14 positions match TRBD2. Trimming took 3 bases from V and 11 from J; bases not matched to a gene: 5. The CDR3 length is 14 residues. Germline V CDR1 and CDR2: SEHNR, FQNEAQ (reference sequence). The CDR3 region has the DNA TGTGCCAGCAGCTTCGGGACTAGCGGGAGAAGGCAGTACTTC. Translated: CASSFGTSGRRQYF.

This clonotype appeared once. The rearrangement links TRBV4-1 to TRBJ2-1, with 8 bases that match TRBD1. The CDR3 is 16 amino acids. Germline V CDR1 and CDR2: MGHRA, YSYEKL. With V trimmed by 1 base and J by 6 bases, 8 bases remained unmatched. CDR3 nucleotide sequence: TGCGCCAGCAGCCAAGTCCCGACAGGGGCGGGCAATGAGCAGTTCTTC. Amino acids: CASSQVPTGAGNEQFF.

This clonotype was counted many times. This may be a read error, as it is one base from a much larger clone. The V gene is TRBV29-1, the J gene TRBJ2-1; maybe TRBD2 (5 bases). Judging by the DNA end, TRBJ2-7 fits better; the J call may be wrong. CDR1 and CDR2 (germline): SQVTM, ANQGSEA. The CDR3 spans 16 residues. CDR3 DNA: TGCAGCGTTGGGCCGGGAAGATTGGGTTACTACAATGAGCAGTACTTC. This encodes CSVGPGRLGYYNEQYF.

The chain uses TRBV11-3 and TRBJ2-1; TRBD1 is a possible D gene (5 bases). This CDR3 is built from 13 residues. Germline values: CDR1 SGHNT, CDR2 YENEEA. V lost 5 bases and J lost 3, with 8 bases in between. The CDR3, as DNA: TGTGCCAGCAGCGACCAGGGCTACAATGAGCAGTTCTTC. This sequence encodes CASSDQGYNEQFF.

This clonotype was counted between two and nine times. A single base separates this from a much larger clone, so it may be a read error. This chain joins TRBV5-5 and TRBJ2-7; 9 bases are shared with TRBD2. Germline trimming cut 4 bases from V and 7 bases from J; bases unmatched to any gene: 15. Per the germline V gene, CDR1 is SGHKS and CDR2 is YYEKEE (reference sequence). The CDR3 runs 16 residues. The CDR3 is CASSVIAGAVGNEQYF. CDR3 coding DNA: TGTGCCAGCAGCGTTATAGCGGGAGCAGTAGGCAATGAGCAGTACTTC.